The clone carrying this TCR beta chain was observed many times. Arm-PCR of CDR3 regions and iRepertoire HTBI primers were used to build TCR beta libraries. TCRdb fed the multiplex PCR reads into MiXCR, producing one record per CDR3 protein. The data show about 500,000 distinct CDR3 sequences, 15% to 20% seen once. The data are from a study of regulatory T cells in long-lasting Graves disease. The time point was: newly diagnosed GD, antithyroid drugs for less than 3 months. The authors made the TCR library using RNA they extracted from PBMCs. The CDR3 has 12 amino acids. V was cut by 5 bases and J by 8 bases, with 12 bases left in between. This sample also belongs to another study, concerning T cells in Graves' hyperthyroidism and ophthalmopathy. From that study: Patients aged 18 to 65 had newly diagnosed hyperthyroidism of under 2 months' duration.

The sample in question was peripheral blood mononuclear cells (PBMCs), obtained at new diagnosis, from a patient treated with antithyroid drugs. The V call is TRBV12-3 or TRBV12-4, the J call TRBJ1-2; D uncertain. The sequence derives from a man aged 35 to 55 with Graves disease. The DNA for the CDR3 is TGTGCCAGCAGTCTAGGGAGCGGGGGCTACACCTTC. It is translated as CASSLGSGGYTF.